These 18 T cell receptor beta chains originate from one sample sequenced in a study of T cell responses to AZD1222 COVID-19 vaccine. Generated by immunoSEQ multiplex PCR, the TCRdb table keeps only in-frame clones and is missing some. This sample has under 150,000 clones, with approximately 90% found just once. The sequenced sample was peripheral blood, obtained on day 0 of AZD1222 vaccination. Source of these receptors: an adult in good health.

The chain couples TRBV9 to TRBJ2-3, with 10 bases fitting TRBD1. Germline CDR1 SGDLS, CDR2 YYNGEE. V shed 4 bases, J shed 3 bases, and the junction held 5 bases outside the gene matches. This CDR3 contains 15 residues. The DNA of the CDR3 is TGTGCCAGCAGCCCGACAGGGGGCAAGACAGATACGCAGTATTTT. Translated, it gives CASSPTGGKTDTQYF.

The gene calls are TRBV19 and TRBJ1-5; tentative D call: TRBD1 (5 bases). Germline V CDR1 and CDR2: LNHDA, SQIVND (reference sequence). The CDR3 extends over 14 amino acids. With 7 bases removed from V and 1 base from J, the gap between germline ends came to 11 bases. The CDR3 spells CASKGRVSNQPQHF. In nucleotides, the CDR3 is TGTGCCAGTAAAGGCAGGGTGAGCAATCAGCCCCAGCATTTT.

The CDR3 DNA follows: TGTGCCAGTAGCCCCGGGGCGGGGAGCTACGAGCAGTACTTC. It specifies CASSPGAGSYEQYF. The J gene is TRBJ2-7, the V gene TRBV19; possible D gene TRBD2, 6 bases. The CDR3 contains 14 residues. The germline V gene has CDR1 LNHDA and CDR2 SQIVND (reference sequence). V lost 6 bases to trimming and J lost 3 bases, with 15 bases between them.

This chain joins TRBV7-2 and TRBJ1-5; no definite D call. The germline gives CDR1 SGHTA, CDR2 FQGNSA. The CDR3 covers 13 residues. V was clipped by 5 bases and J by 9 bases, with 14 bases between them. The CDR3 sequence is CASSPVIGLPQHF. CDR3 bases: TGTGCCAGCAGCCCTGTCATTGGGTTGCCCCAGCATTTT. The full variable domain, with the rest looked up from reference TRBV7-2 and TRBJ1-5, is GAGVSQSPSNKVTEKGKDVELRCDPISGHTALYWYRQSLGQGLEFLIYFQGNSAPDKSGLPSDRFSAERTGGSVSTLTIQRTQQEDSAVYLCASSPVIGLPQHFGDGTRLSIL.

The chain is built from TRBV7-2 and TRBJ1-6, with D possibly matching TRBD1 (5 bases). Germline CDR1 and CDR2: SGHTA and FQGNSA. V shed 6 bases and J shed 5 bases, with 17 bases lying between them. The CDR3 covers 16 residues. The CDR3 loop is CASSRADRANNSPLHF. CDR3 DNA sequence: TGTGCCAGCAGTCGCGCAGACAGAGCTAATAATTCACCCCTCCACTTT.

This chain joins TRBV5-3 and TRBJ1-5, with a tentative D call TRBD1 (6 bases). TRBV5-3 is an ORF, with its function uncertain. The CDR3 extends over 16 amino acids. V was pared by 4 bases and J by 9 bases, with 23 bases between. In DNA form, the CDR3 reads TGTGCCAGAAGCCCCACCCGGGGGCCCCCCGAATGGCCCCAGCATTTT. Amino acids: CARSPTRGPPEWPQHF.

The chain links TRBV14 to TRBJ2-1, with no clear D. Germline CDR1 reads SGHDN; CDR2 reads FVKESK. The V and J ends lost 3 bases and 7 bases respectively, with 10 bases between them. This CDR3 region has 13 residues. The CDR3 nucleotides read TGTGCCAGCAGCCACGGCTATCAAAATGAGCAGTTCTTC. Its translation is CASSHGYQNEQFF.

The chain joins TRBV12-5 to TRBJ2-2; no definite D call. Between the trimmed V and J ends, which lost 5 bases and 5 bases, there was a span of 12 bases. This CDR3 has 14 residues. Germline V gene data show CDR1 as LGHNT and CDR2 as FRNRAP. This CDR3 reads CASGPGLQTGELFF. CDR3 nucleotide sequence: TGTGCTAGTGGTCCCGGCTTGCAAACCGGGGAGCTGTTTTTT.

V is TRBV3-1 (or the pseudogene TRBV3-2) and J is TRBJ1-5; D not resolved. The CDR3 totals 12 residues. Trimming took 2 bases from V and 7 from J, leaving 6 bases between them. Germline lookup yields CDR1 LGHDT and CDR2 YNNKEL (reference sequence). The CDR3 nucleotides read TGTGCCAGCAGCCAATCTGGACAGCCCCAGCATTTT. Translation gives CASSQSGQPQHF.

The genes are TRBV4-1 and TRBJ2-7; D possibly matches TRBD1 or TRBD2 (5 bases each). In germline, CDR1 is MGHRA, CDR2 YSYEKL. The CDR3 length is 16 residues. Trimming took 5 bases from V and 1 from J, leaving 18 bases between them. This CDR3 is CASSSTYGGSSYEQYF. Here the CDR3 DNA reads TGCGCCAGCAGCTCCACCTATGGGGGAAGTTCCTACGAGCAGTACTTC.

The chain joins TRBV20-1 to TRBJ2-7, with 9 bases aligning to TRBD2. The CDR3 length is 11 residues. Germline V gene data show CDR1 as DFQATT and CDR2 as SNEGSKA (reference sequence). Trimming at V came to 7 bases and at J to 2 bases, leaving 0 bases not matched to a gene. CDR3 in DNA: TGCAGTGGCGGGAGGGCCTACGAGCAGTACTTC. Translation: CSGGRAYEQYF.

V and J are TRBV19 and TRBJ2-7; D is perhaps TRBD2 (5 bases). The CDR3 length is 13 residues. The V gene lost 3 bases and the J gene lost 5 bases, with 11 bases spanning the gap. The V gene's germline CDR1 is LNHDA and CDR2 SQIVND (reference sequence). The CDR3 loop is CASSIQFGNEQYF. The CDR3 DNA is TGTGCCAGTAGTATCCAGTTCGGGAACGAGCAGTACTTC.

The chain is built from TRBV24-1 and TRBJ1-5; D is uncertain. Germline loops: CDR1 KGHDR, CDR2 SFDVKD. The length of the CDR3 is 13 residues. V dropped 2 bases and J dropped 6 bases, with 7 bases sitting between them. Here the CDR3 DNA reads TGTGCCACCAGTGATTGGCTAGGTCAGCCCCAGCATTTT. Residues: CATSDWLGQPQHF.

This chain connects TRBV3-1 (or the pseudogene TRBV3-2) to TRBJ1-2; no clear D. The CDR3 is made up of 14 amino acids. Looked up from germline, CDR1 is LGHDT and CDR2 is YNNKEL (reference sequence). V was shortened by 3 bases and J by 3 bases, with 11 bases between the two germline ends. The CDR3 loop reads CASSHGLRYYGYTF. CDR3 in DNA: TGTGCCAGCAGCCACGGTCTTCGTTACTATGGCTACACCTTC.

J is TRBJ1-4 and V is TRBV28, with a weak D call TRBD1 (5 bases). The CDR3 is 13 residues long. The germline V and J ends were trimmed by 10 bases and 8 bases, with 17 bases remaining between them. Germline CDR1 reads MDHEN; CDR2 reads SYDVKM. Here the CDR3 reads CATCDSGREKLFF. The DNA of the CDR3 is TGTGCCACCTGCGACAGCGGGAGAGAAAAACTGTTTTTT.

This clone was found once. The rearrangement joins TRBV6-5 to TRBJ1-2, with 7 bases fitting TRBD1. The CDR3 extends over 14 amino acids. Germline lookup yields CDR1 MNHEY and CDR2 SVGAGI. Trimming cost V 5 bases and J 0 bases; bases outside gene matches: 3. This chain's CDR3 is CASSPGGANYGYTF. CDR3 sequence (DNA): TGTGCCAGCAGTCCAGGGGGGGCTAACTATGGCTACACCTTC.

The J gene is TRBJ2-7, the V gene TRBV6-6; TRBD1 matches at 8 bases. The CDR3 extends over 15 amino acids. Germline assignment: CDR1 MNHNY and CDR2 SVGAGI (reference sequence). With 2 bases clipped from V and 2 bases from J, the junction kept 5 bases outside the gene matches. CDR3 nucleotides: TGTGCCAGCAGTTACCACGGACAGGGCCCCTACGAGCAGTACTTC. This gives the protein CASSYHGQGPYEQYF.

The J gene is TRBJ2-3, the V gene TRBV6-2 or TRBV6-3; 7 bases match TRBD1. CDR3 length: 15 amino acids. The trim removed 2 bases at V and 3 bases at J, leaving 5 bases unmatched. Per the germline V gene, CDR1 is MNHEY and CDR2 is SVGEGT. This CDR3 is CASSYERQGTDTQYF. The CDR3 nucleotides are TGTGCCAGCAGTTACGAAAGACAGGGTACAGATACGCAGTATTTT.